This T cell receptor (beta chain) was sequenced for a study of early T cells in non-severe SARS-CoV-2 infection. Across the study: Bulk RNA from unsorted whole blood was sequenced; chains were unpaired. General observations from the study: Using VDJdb, the matching emphasized anti-spike CD8 responses while missing private and CD4 specificities.

TCRdb recomputed calls from the 5' RACE reads with MiXCR, one row per CDR3 protein. The sample contains about 110,000 distinct CDR3 sequences, approximately 12% of which appear only once. V was cut by 10 bases and J by 6 bases, with 15 bases left in between. Germline values: CDR1 MDHEN, CDR2 SYDVKM. There are 13 residues in the CDR3. In regard to this clonotype: The antigen remains unidentified.

The clonotype originates from an adult who was a healthcare worker with PCR-confirmed SARS-CoV-2 infection or an uninfected control (not recorded which). The sequenced sample was whole blood, obtained at baseline. The genes are TRBV28 and TRBJ2-2; D perhaps matches TRBD1 (6 bases). The CDR3 nucleotides are TGTGCCACCCGGGACACGGAGCCCGGGGAGCTGTTTTTT. Translating it yields CATRDTEPGELFF.